These 19 T cell receptor beta chains came from one sample sequenced in a study of blood T cell repertoires in COVID-19. Only in-frame clones appear in the TCRdb table, and some are missing; sequencing was by immunoSEQ multiplex PCR. The sample includes fewer than 70,000 clones, roughly 91% of them seen just once. Sequenced material: peripheral blood. The receptors stem from a man in his fifties with active COVID-19.

The chain is built from TRBV6-2 or TRBV6-3 and TRBJ2-3, with a tentative D call TRBD2 (5 bases). The CDR3 totals 17 residues. Germline V gene sequence: CDR1 MNHEY, CDR2 SVGEGT. Trimming removed 5 bases from V and 1 base from J, with 19 bases in between. CDR3 DNA sequence: TGTGCCAGCAGTCGGTCTATGTGGGAGTCGGGCACAGATACGCAGTATTTT. Its protein product is CASSRSMWESGTDTQYF.

This clone was picked up one time. V is TRBV5-1 and J is TRBJ1-5; 8 bases match TRBD1. V lost 4 bases and J lost 2; bases outside the gene matches: 8. CDR3 size: 16 residues. Germline V lookup: CDR1 SGHRS, CDR2 YFSETQ. This CDR3 is CASSGGQGSGNQPQHF. In nucleotides, the CDR3 is TGCGCCAGCAGCGGCGGACAGGGCTCTGGCAATCAGCCCCAGCATTTT.

V gene TRBV5-8 combines with J gene TRBJ2-7, with D hard to call. V was pared by 1 base and J by 4 bases, with 6 bases between. This CDR3 is 12 amino acids long. The germline CDR1 and CDR2 sequences are SGHTS and YDEGEE. The CDR3 reads CASSLPGYEQYF. DNA of the CDR3: TGTGCCAGCAGCTTGCCAGGATACGAGCAGTACTTC.

V usage is TRBV7-6 and J usage is TRBJ1-2, with TRBD1 as a possible D gene (5 bases). Germline CDR1 and CDR2: SGHVS and FNYEAQ. This CDR3 comprises 15 residues. V was trimmed by 4 bases and J by 4 bases, leaving 16 bases between them. CDR3 residues: CASSSLGLGLYGYTF. The CDR3, as DNA: TGTGCCAGCAGCTCGCTCGGTTTGGGGCTCTATGGCTACACCTTC. The full variable domain, in which reference TRBV7-6 and TRBJ1-2 provide the parts outside the CDR3, is GAGVSQSPRYKVTKRGQDVALRCDPISGHVSLYWYRQALGQGPEFLTYFNYEAQQDKSGLPNDRFSAERPEGSISTLTIQRTEQRDSAMYRCASSSLGLGLYGYTFGSGTRLTVV.

The chain combines TRBV18 with TRBJ2-1; TRBD2 aligns across 7 bases. The CDR3 length is 14 residues. V shed 3 bases, J shed 5 bases, and the junction held 4 bases outside the gene matches. CDR1 KGHSH and CDR2 LQKENI come from the germline V gene. CDR3 region: CASSPQRDDNEQFF. CDR3 coding DNA: TGTGCCAGCTCACCCCAGCGGGACGACAATGAGCAGTTCTTC.

The CDR3: CASSSSDEQFF. CDR3 sequence (DNA): TGCGCCAGCAGCTCGTCGGATGAGCAGTTCTTC. V is TRBV5-1 and J is TRBJ2-1; D unresolved. The CDR3 has 11 residues. Deletions cut 3 bases from V and 8 bases from J, with 6 bases between. Germline V lookup: CDR1 SGHRS, CDR2 YFSETQ.

The J gene is TRBJ1-3, the V gene TRBV11-2; D is undetermined. The CDR3 covers 16 residues. Trimming took 1 base from V and 4 from J, leaving 14 bases between them. Germline CDR1 is SGHAT and CDR2 is FQNNGV. The CDR3 protein is CASSLGVRSRGNTIYF. CDR3 nucleotide sequence: TGTGCCAGCAGCTTAGGGGTTCGCTCTAGAGGAAACACCATATATTTT.

J is TRBJ2-2 and V is TRBV11-2; D is perhaps TRBD2 (6 bases). Germline CDR1 and CDR2: SGHAT and FQNNGV. The V and J ends lost 2 bases and 5 bases respectively, with 21 bases between them. The CDR3 has 18 residues. The CDR3 spells CASSLTQHSGGGTGELFF. CDR3 sequence (DNA): TGTGCCAGCAGCTTAACGCAACATAGCGGAGGAGGGACCGGGGAGCTGTTTTTT. Drawing the rest from reference TRBV11-2 and TRBJ2-2, the complete variable domain is EAGVAQSPRYKIIEKRQSVAFWCNPISGHATLYWYQQILGQGPKLLIQFQNNGVVDDSQLPKDRFSAERLKGVDSTLKIQPAKLEDSAVYLCASSLTQHSGGGTGELFFGEGSRLTVL.

This clone was recorded only once. The chain uses TRBV6-5 and TRBJ2-1, with TRBD2 matching 15 bases. Germline values: CDR1 MNHEY, CDR2 SVGAGI. This CDR3 has 15 amino acids. After removal of 7 bases from V and 6 bases from J, the junction contained 4 bases not matched to a gene. This chain's CDR3 is CASTQGLAGGNEQFF. CDR3 nucleotide sequence: TGTGCCAGCACCCAGGGACTAGCGGGGGGCAATGAGCAGTTCTTC.

The chain combines TRBV18 with TRBJ1-3, with TRBD1 matching over 9 bases. Germline V gene data show CDR1 as KGHSH and CDR2 as LQKENI. V trimming: 1 base; J trimming: 4 bases; junction bases outside the gene matches: 11. CDR3 length: 18 residues. The CDR3 reads CASSPLLPGQGSGNTIYF. The CDR3 DNA reads as TGTGCCAGCTCACCACTGTTACCCGGACAGGGGAGCGGAAACACCATATATTTT.

The chain combines TRBV24-1 with TRBJ2-3; 14 bases align to TRBD2. Trimming removed 5 bases from V and 2 bases from J; junction bases left unmatched: 17. CDR1 and CDR2 (germline): KGHDR, SFDVKD. The CDR3 extends over 21 amino acids. CDR3 amino acids: CATSGGLAGGSRRDNTDTQYF. The CDR3 region has the DNA TGTGCCACCAGTGGCGGACTAGCGGGAGGAAGCCGGCGGGACAACACAGATACGCAGTATTTT.

V gene TRBV7-3 combines with J gene TRBJ2-3; D possibly corresponds to TRBD2 (5 bases). This CDR3 is 13 amino acids long. CDR1 and CDR2 (germline): SGHTA, FQGTGA. V was cut by 2 bases and J by 6 bases, with 9 bases left in between. The CDR3 sequence is CASSLGLGDTQYF. The CDR3 DNA reads as TGTGCCAGCAGCTTAGGACTTGGGGATACGCAGTATTTT.

Worth noting for this clone: Additional DNA sequences in this sample encode the identical CDR3. The J gene is TRBJ2-6, the V gene TRBV4-3, with a possible D match to TRBD2 (5 bases). The V end was cut by 0 bases, the J end by 4 bases, with 10 bases between. This CDR3 comprises 16 residues. Germline values: CDR1 LGHNA, CDR2 YSLEER. CDR3 sequence (DNA): TGCGCCAGCAGCCAAGATGCGGGTTCAGGGGCCAACGTCCTGACTTTC. This codes for CASSQDAGSGANVLTF.

The genes are TRBV27 and TRBJ1-5; the D is unclear. The CDR3 loop spans 17 amino acids. Germline V gives CDR1 MNHEY, CDR2 SMNVEV (reference sequence). Trimming took 6 bases from V and 3 from J, leaving 21 bases between them. CDR3 in amino acids: CASRTVAGGRTNQPQHF. CDR3 nucleotide sequence: TGTGCCAGCAGAACCGTCGCCGGAGGGCGGACCAATCAGCCCCAGCATTTT.

This chain joins TRBV29-1 and TRBJ2-2; D remains unclear. The germline V and J ends were trimmed by 8 bases and 5 bases, with 12 bases remaining between them. This CDR3 is built from 12 residues. CDR1 is SQVTM and CDR2 is ANQGSEA in the germline V gene. CDR3 DNA: TGCAGCTCCCGGTTCGGGACCGGGGAGCTGTTTTTT. Protein product: CSSRFGTGELFF.

V usage is TRBV7-9 and J usage is TRBJ2-2, with 11 positions matching TRBD1. V trimming: 5 bases; J trimming: 0 bases; junction bases outside the gene matches: 5. Germline CDR1 reads SEHNR; CDR2 reads FQNEAQ (reference sequence). The CDR3 has 17 residues. CDR3 sequence: CASSRVGQGANTGELFF. CDR3 nucleotides: TGTGCCAGCAGCCGAGTGGGACAGGGGGCGAACACCGGGGAGCTGTTTTTT. The full variable domain, completed using reference TRBV7-9 and TRBJ2-2, is DTGVSQNPRHKITKRGQNVTFRCDPISEHNRLYWYRQTLGQGPEFLTYFQNEAQLEKSRLLSDRFSAERPKGSFSTLEIQRTEQGDSAMYLCASSRVGQGANTGELFFGEGSRLTVL.

This chain uses TRBV9 with TRBJ1-3; D remains unclear. The germline V and J ends were trimmed by 1 base and 2 bases, with 7 bases remaining between them. The germline CDR1 and CDR2 sequences are SGDLS and YYNGEE. This CDR3 region has 14 residues. The CDR3 loop reads CASSVYPAGNTIYF. DNA of the CDR3: TGTGCCAGCAGCGTATACCCGGCTGGAAACACCATATATTTT.

The chain joins TRBV6-5 to TRBJ1-6, with D perhaps TRBD1 (5 bases). The germline V gene encodes CDR1 MNHEY and CDR2 SVGAGI. This CDR3 is 16 amino acids long. Trimming shortened V by 2 bases and J by 8 bases, and 16 bases separated the two germline ends. The CDR3 region has the DNA TGTGCCAGCAGTTACGGGGGGGGACGGCACGATTCACCCCTCCACTTT. Translating gives CASSYGGGRHDSPLHF.

The V gene is TRBV7-6, the J gene TRBJ2-2, with 8 bases that match TRBD1. The germline V gene has CDR1 SGHVS and CDR2 FNYEAQ. V dropped 5 bases and J dropped 5; count of bases not matched to a gene: 13. The CDR3 loop spans 17 amino acids. In DNA form, the CDR3 reads TGTGCCAGCAGCGCTAGACAGGGGAGTGCGGGTACCGGGGAGCTGTTTTTT. Its protein is CASSARQGSAGTGELFF.